This is a list of T cell receptor beta chains from one sample in a study of control samples from healthy donors and cancer patients. Clones were sequenced by immunoSEQ multiplex PCR, and TCRdb holds only the in-frame ones, with some missing. The table shows around 95,000 clones, with less than 90% occurring only once. The source material was blood. These receptors were collected from a woman in her 50s in good health. Each CDR3 is given with its conserved first and last residue. The D gene is left open where the match is weak. Some rows mark clone size as missing; the rest say once, few, many or name a class of expanded clone.

size	D	J	V	CDR3	DNA
NA	NA	TRBJ2-5	TRBV29-1	CSAPGTGTTETQYF	TGCAGCGCCCCGGGCACAGGGACAACGGAGACCCAGTACTTC
NA	TRBD2	TRBJ2-1	TRBV10-3	CATRGGGLSSYNEQFF	TGTGCCACCCGTGGCGGGGGACTAAGCTCCTACAATGAGCAGTTCTTC
NA	TRBD2	TRBJ2-1	TRBV11-3	CASSSTPGGSNSYNEQFF	TGTGCCAGCAGCTCGACCCCAGGCGGGAGTAATTCCTACAATGAGCAGTTCTTC
many	TRBD1	TRBJ1-6	TRBV6-1	CASSDRGGDSPLHF	TGTGCCAGCAGTGACAGGGGGGGGGATTCACCCCTCCACTTT
NA	NA	TRBJ2-3	TRBV6-5	CASGVYSTDTQYF	TGTGCCAGCGGGGTCTATAGCACAGATACGCAGTATTTT
NA	NA	TRBJ2-7	TRBV3-1/TRBV3-2	CASSQLTTGYAYEQYF	TGTGCCAGCAGCCAGCTTACGACAGGTTATGCCTACGAGCAGTACTTC
NA	NA	TRBJ2-7	TRBV4-2	CASNQDGRYEQYF	TGTGCCAGCAACCAGGACGGACGTTACGAGCAGTACTTC
NA	NA	TRBJ2-2	TRBV19	CASSPGRAGELFF	TGTGCCAGTAGTCCGGGAAGGGCCGGGGAGCTGTTTTTT
NA	NA	TRBJ1-1	TRBV7-9	CASSLETTTTGAFF	TGTGCCAGCAGCTTAGAAACTACTACTACGGGGGCTTTCTTT
NA	TRBD1	TRBJ1-2	TRBV28	CASSPMTGSGYTF	TGTGCCAGCAGTCCCATGACAGGGAGTGGCTACACCTTC
NA	TRBD2	TRBJ2-7	TRBV3-1/TRBV3-2	CASSRGLAVTYEQYF	TGTGCCAGCAGCCGAGGACTAGCGGTTACCTACGAGCAGTACTTC
NA	NA	TRBJ1-2	TRBV12-3/TRBV12-4	CASSSGPNYGYTF	TGTGCCAGCAGCTCCGGCCCGAACTATGGCTACACCTTC
NA	NA	TRBJ2-2	TRBV18	CASSPLRYPLYDTGELFF	TGTGCCAGCTCACCACTTAGGTATCCACTATATGACACCGGGGAGCTGTTTTTT
NA	TRBD2	TRBJ2-3	TRBV6-2/TRBV6-3	CASSLAGTSDTQYF	TGTGCCAGCAGTTTAGCGGGGACGTCGGATACGCAGTATTTT